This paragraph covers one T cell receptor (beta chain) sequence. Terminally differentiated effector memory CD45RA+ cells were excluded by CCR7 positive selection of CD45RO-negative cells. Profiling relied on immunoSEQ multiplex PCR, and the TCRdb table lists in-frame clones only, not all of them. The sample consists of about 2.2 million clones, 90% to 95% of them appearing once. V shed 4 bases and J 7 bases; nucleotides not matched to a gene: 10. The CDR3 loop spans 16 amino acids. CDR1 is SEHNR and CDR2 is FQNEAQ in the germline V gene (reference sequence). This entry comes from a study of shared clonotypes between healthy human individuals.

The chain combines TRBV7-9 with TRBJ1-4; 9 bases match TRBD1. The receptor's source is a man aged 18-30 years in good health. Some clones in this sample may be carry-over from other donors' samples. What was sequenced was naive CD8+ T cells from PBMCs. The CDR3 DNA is TGTGCCAGCAGCTCTAACAGGGGGCAGGGGGGTGAAAAACTGTTTTTT. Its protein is CASSSNRGQGGEKLFF. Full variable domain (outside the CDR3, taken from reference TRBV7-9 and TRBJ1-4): DTGVSQNPRHKITKRGQNVTFRCDPISEHNRLYWYRQTLGQGPEFLTYFQNEAQLEKSRLLSDRFSAERPKGSFSTLEIQRTEQGDSAMYLCASSSNRGQGGEKLFFGSGTQLSVL.